The source of this T cell receptor beta chain is a study of regulatory T cells in long-lasting Graves disease. This clonotype was seen repeatedly, ten times or more. The TCR beta library used iRepertoire HTBI primers with Arm-PCR amplification of CDR3. TCRdb used MiXCR to reprocess the multiplex PCR reads, holding one entry per CDR3 protein. The sample lists a few hundred thousand distinct CDR3 sequences, about 15% occurring once. Germline-derived CDR1 and CDR2 are MDHEN and SYDVKM. The ends were cut back, 3 bases at V and 2 bases at J, with 22 bases in the middle. The CDR3 sequence is 18 residues long. Time point in this sample: newly diagnosed GD, antithyroid drugs for less than 3 months. The TCR library was made from RNA that had been extracted from PBMCs in TRIzol. A blood draw put around 9.1 milliliters of peripheral blood into EDTA tubes. These sequences were also reported in another study, on T cells in Graves' hyperthyroidism and ophthalmopathy. That study reports: Hyperthyroidism in the patients, aged 18 to 65, was newly diagnosed and under 2 months in duration. With the HTBI primer set, the TCR CDR3 went through a first round of RT-PCR. The majority of expanded thyroid clonotypes above 0.001 also appeared in blood.

The source is a woman aged 40 to 50 with Graves disease. The gene calls are TRBV28 and TRBJ1-2; D is undetermined. Sequenced here: peripheral blood mononuclear cells (PBMCs), sampled at new diagnosis, from a patient treated with antithyroid drugs. The DNA of the CDR3 is TGTGCCAGCAGTTTTATAGTCACGAAGGAGCTTAAGAACTATGGCTACACCTTC. Amino acid sequence: CASSFIVTKELKNYGYTF.